The 20 T cell receptor beta chains listed next were all sequenced from one sample in a study of Graves' ophthalmopathy and Graves' hyperthyroidism. Amplified material comprised TCR beta CDR3 regions derived from RNA transcripts. Scientists carried out first-round RT-PCR using HTBI primers and then a second-round multiplex PCR. From the multiplex PCR reads, TCRdb called clonotypes with MiXCR, one entry per CDR3 protein. The repertoire holds about 740,000 distinct CDR3 sequences, with 35% to 50% as singletons. Specimen: peripheral blood. The origin of the receptors is an adult man with Graves' ophthalmopathy.

This chain joins TRBV19 and TRBJ2-7; D may be TRBD2 (6 bases). The CDR3 totals 17 residues. V was trimmed by 5 bases and J by 2 bases, leaving 22 bases between them. Per the germline V gene, CDR1 is LNHDA and CDR2 is SQIVND (reference sequence). CDR3 amino acids: CASSPGPRREKAYEQYF. CDR3 nucleotide sequence: TGTGCCAGTAGTCCCGGGCCGAGGAGGGAGAAGGCCTACGAGCAGTACTTC. The full variable domain, its missing parts supplied by reference TRBV19 and TRBJ2-7, is DGGITQSPKYLFRKEGQNVTLSCEQNLNHDAMYWYRQDPGQGLRLIYYSQIVNDFQKGDIAEGYSVSREKKESFPLTVTSAQKNPTAFYLCASSPGPRREKAYEQYFGPGTRLTVT.

About this clonotype: Compared with germline, one end of the junction differs, possibly owing to a read error. The CDR3 loop reads CSAGEPGQGKYEQYF. The CDR3 DNA reads as TGCAGTGCTGGAGAACCGGGACAGGGAAAGTACGAGCAGTACTTC. V is TRBV20-1 and J is TRBJ2-7, with 9 bases lining up with TRBD1. This CDR3 comprises 15 residues. Germline V CDR1 and CDR2: DFQATT, SNEGSKA (reference sequence).

Details on this clonotype: A read error is likely, as this CDR3 ends without the conserved phenylalanine or tryptophan. This chain joins TRBV7-2 and TRBJ2-5; TRBD2 agrees at 13 bases. V lost 5 bases and J lost 7; bases outside the gene matches: 7. Germline assignment: CDR1 SGHTA and CDR2 FQGNSA. CDR3 length: 15 amino acids. CDR3 amino acids: CASSAGLAGLGTQYR. The CDR3 DNA follows: TGTGCCAGCAGCGCGGGACTAGCGGGGCTAGGGACCCAGTACCGC.

This chain connects TRBV25-1 to TRBJ2-2, with D hard to call. The germline V gene encodes CDR1 MGHDK and CDR2 SYGVNS. The V end was cut by 6 bases, the J end by 6 bases, with 14 bases between. This CDR3 has 14 residues. The CDR3 sequence is CASSPYLVSGELFF. The CDR3 nucleotides are TGTGCCAGCAGCCCATATCTCGTCTCCGGGGAGCTGTTTTTT.

This clonotype was seen a handful of times. CDR3 protein: CASRLSGTDTYEQYF. In DNA, the CDR3 is TGTGCCAGCAGACTCTCCGGGACGGACACCTACGAGCAGTACTTC. The V call is TRBV10-3, the J call TRBJ2-7; D is tentatively TRBD1 or TRBD2 (5 bases each). Deletions cut 10 bases from V and 2 bases from J, with 21 bases between. Germline CDR1 is ENHRY and CDR2 is SYGVKD. The CDR3 totals 15 residues.

This clonotype was recorded only once. The chain links TRBV2 to TRBJ1-6; D not certain. CDR3 length: 12 amino acids. Trimming took off 6 bases at V and 9 bases at J, with 9 bases between the two ends. Germline assignment: CDR1 SNHLY and CDR2 FYNNEI. CDR3: CASRDVGSPLHF. CDR3 sequence (DNA): TGTGCCAGCAGAGATGTTGGTTCACCCCTCCACTTT.

This clonotype was observed at least ten times. V gene TRBV25-1 combines with J gene TRBJ1-6, with TRBD1 matching over 10 bases. CDR3 size: 17 residues. The ends lost 3 bases at V and 3 bases at J; junction bases unmatched: 5. Germline V CDR1 and CDR2: MGHDK, SYGVNS. In nucleotides, the CDR3 is TGTGCCAGCAGTGAGACAGGGGGCGGGATCTATAATTCACCCCTCCACTTT. Protein: CASSETGGGIYNSPLHF.

This clonotype was detected ten times or more. The V call is TRBV12-3 or TRBV12-4, the J call TRBJ2-7; TRBD2 matches at 7 bases. V dropped 2 bases and J dropped 10; count of bases not matched to a gene: 11. The CDR3 runs 14 residues. CDR3 in DNA: TGTGCCAGCAGTTTACAGAGCGGGAAGGGTAATCAGTACTTC. Amino acid sequence: CASSLQSGKGNQYF.

This clonotype was found a few times. The chain recombines TRBV9 with TRBJ2-5, with 8 bases aligning to TRBD2. The CDR3 covers 14 residues. Per the germline V gene, CDR1 is SGDLS and CDR2 is YYNGEE. V trimming: 3 bases; J trimming: 6 bases; junction bases outside the gene matches: 7. The CDR3 sequence is CASSETGTSKTQYF. The CDR3 nucleotides are TGTGCCAGCAGCGAGACCGGGACTAGTAAGACCCAGTACTTC.

The J gene is TRBJ2-7, the V gene TRBV7-9, with a weak D call TRBD1 (6 bases). The CDR3 consists of 14 residues. V shed 5 bases and J shed 2 bases, with 13 bases lying between them. The germline gives CDR1 SEHNR, CDR2 FQNEAQ (reference sequence). Here the CDR3 reads CASSPLTGPYEQYF. DNA for the CDR3: TGTGCCAGCAGCCCATTGACAGGCCCCTACGAGCAGTACTTC.

There are many counts of this clonotype. The genes are TRBV29-1 and TRBJ2-7; D might be TRBD2 (5 bases). The CDR3 extends over 12 amino acids. Per the germline V gene, CDR1 is SQVTM and CDR2 is ANQGSEA. The ends were cut back, 6 bases at V and 5 bases at J, with 14 bases in the middle. CDR3 DNA: TGCAGCGTCTGCGTTTCGAGGGACGAGCAGTACTTC. It codes for CSVCVSRDEQYF.

About this clonotype itself: No conserved phenylalanine or tryptophan ends this CDR3, so it is likely a read error. The chain is built from TRBV19 and TRBJ2-7; a possible D gene is TRBD1 (6 bases). The length of the CDR3 is 13 residues. Germline values: CDR1 LNHDA, CDR2 SQIVND (reference sequence). V lost 3 bases to trimming and J lost 5 bases, with 11 bases between them. Here the CDR3 DNA reads TGTGCCAGTAGTATGGGGGCCGGCGACGAGCAGTACTAC. It translates to CASSMGAGDEQYY.

This clonotype appeared a single time. A much larger clonotype is one base distant, so this may be a read error. Without the conserved terminal phenylalanine or tryptophan, this CDR3 likely stems from a read error. The V and J genes are TRBV5-4 and TRBJ2-5; D is uncertain. Germline V lookup: CDR1 SGHNT, CDR2 YYREEE (reference sequence). The CDR3 length is 13 residues. With 2 bases removed from V and 1 base from J, the gap between germline ends came to 6 bases. CDR3 region: CASSFMSQETQYL. Written as DNA, the CDR3 is TGTGCCAGCAGCTTTATGAGCCAAGAGACCCAGTACCTC.

In its sample, this clonotype was seen a few times. The rearrangement uses TRBV5-1 and TRBJ2-7; a possible D gene is TRBD2 (7 bases). In germline, CDR1 is SGHRS, CDR2 YFSETQ. CDR3 length equals 16 residues. V was shortened by 0 bases and J by 7 bases, with 20 bases between the two germline ends. The CDR3 sequence is CASSLDGGPTTREQYF. The CDR3 bases are TGCGCCAGCAGCTTGGACGGGGGGCCCACTACTAGGGAGCAGTACTTC.

The chain carries TRBV7-9 and TRBJ1-1, with D hard to call. Germline V gene sequence: CDR1 SEHNR, CDR2 FQNEAQ (reference sequence). V dropped 3 bases and J dropped 1 base, with 12 bases sitting between them. The length of the CDR3 is 15 residues. The chain's CDR3 is CASSFIGTANTEAFF. In nucleotides, the CDR3 is TGTGCCAGCAGCTTTATTGGTACAGCGAACACTGAAGCTTTCTTT.

A few counts support this clonotype. This chain uses TRBV20-1 with TRBJ2-7, with D perhaps assigned TRBD1 or TRBD2 (5 bases each). V lost 6 bases and J lost 2, with 17 bases in between. The CDR3 totals 14 residues. The V gene's germline CDR1 is DFQATT and CDR2 SNEGSKA (reference sequence). CDR3 protein: CSAWKEGSPYEQYF. Here the CDR3 DNA reads TGCAGTGCGTGGAAAGAGGGGTCCCCCTACGAGCAGTACTTC.

This sequence joins TRBV29-1 and TRBJ2-7, with 8 bases aligning to TRBD1. The junction had 9 bases not matched to a gene; V was cut back by 5 bases and J by 3 bases. The CDR3 has 14 residues. The germline V gene encodes CDR1 SQVTM and CDR2 ANQGSEA. The CDR3 DNA follows: TGCAGCGTTAGACAGGGGAACTTCGGCTACGAGCAGTACTTC. Its protein product is CSVRQGNFGYEQYF.

Comments on this clonotype: An end of the junction differs from the germline gene, which may be a read error. The chain carries TRBV9 and TRBJ2-7, with 9 bases identical to TRBD1. The germline V gene has CDR1 SGDLS and CDR2 YYNGEE. The CDR3 is 18 amino acids. CDR3 coding DNA: TGTGCCAGCAGTAAACCACCGCAGACAGGGGGGGAAAGCTACGTGCAGTACTTC. Protein product: CASSKPPQTGGESYVQYF.

As to this clonotype: This may be a read error, as it is one base from a much larger clone. The chain couples TRBV7-6 to TRBJ1-1; 7 nucleotides line up with TRBD1. CDR3 length: 15 amino acids. The germline V gene has CDR1 SGHVS and CDR2 FNYEAQ. As DNA, the CDR3 is TGTGCCAACAGCTTAGAGGGCAGGGGGAGCACTGAAGCTTTCTTT. This encodes CANSLEGRGSTEAFF.

The gene calls are TRBV28 and TRBJ1-6; TRBD1 aligns across 8 bases. Germline V gene lookup returns CDR1 MDHEN and CDR2 SYDVKM. There are 14 residues in the CDR3. Germline trimming cut 6 bases from V and 9 bases from J; bases unmatched to any gene: 7. The CDR3 nucleotides read TGTGCCAGCAGATCCGGACAGGGTACTTCACCCCTCCACTTT. This sequence encodes CASRSGQGTSPLHF.